This TCR beta chain was retrieved from a study of blood T cell repertoires in COVID-19. Study-level information: The United States, Italy and Spain provided the acute and convalescent COVID-19 samples.

This CDR3 spans 14 amino acids. With 7 bases removed from V and 2 bases from J, the gap between germline ends came to 15 bases. Per the germline V gene, CDR1 is LNHDA and CDR2 is SQIVND (reference sequence). In this sample, this clone turned up once. Assay used: immunoSEQ multiplex PCR; TCRdb lists only in-frame clones, some missing. Of nearly 250,000 clones listed, 75% to 85% are singletons. The receptor was isolated from a woman aged 45 to 65 with acute COVID-19. This chain links TRBV19 with TRBJ2-7; D possibly corresponds to TRBD1 (6 bases). The sample taken for sequencing was PBMCs or T cells enriched from blood (not recorded which). The CDR3 is CASIPDRPPYEQYF. The CDR3, as DNA: TGTGCCAGTATCCCGGACAGACCACCCTACGAGCAGTACTTC.